This TCR beta chain appears in the sequencing data of a study of CD8 T cells in Susac syndrome. Reverse transcription of roughly 0.5 to 1 ug RNA was carried out with random hexamers. Across 54 Vbeta and 13 Jbeta, TCR beta CDR3 was amplified with immunoSEQ multiplex PCR. TCRdb re-analysed the immunoSEQ multiplex PCR reads in MiXCR, keeping a single row per CDR3 protein. Seen here are 170,000 or so distinct CDR3 sequences, around 96% observed once, and the top ten hold 0.15% to 0.2%. The CDR3 contains 17 residues. Trimming cost V 3 bases and J 4 bases; bases outside gene matches: 10. Germline V CDR1 and CDR2: LGHDT, YNNKEL (reference sequence).

The chain has TRBV3-1 and TRBJ2-5, with 11 bases matching TRBD2. The sequenced material came from CD8+ T cells from PBMCs. This receptor was obtained from a human donor with multiple sclerosis. The CDR3 coding sequence is TGTGCCAGCAGCCACTTAGCGGGGGGGCCGATACGAGAGACCCAGTACTTC. Translated, it gives CASSHLAGGPIRETQYF.